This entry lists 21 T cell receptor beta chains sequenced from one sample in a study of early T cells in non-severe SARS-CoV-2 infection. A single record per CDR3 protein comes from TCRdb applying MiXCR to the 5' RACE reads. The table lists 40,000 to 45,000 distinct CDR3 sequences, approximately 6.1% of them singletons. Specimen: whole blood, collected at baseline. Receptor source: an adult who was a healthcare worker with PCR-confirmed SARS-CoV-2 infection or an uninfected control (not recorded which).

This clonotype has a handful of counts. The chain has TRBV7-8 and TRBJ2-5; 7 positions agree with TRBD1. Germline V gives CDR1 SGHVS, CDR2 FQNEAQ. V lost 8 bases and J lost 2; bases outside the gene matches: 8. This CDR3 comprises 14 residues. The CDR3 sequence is CASQTGNSQETQYF. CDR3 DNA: TGTGCCAGCCAGACAGGGAACTCACAAGAGACCCAGTACTTC.

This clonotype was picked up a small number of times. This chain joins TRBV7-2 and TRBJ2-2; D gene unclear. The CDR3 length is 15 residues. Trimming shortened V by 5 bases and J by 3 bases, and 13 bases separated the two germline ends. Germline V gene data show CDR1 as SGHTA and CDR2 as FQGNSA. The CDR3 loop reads CASSILHGHTGELFF. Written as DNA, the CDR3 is TGTGCCAGCAGCATCCTTCACGGGCACACCGGGGAGCTGTTTTTT.

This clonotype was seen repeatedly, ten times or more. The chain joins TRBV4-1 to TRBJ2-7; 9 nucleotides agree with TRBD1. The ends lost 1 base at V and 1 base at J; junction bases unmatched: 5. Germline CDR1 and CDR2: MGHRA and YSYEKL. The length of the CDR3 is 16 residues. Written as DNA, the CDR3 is TGCGCCAGCAGCCAAGCCGGGACAGGGAAATCCTACGAGCAGTACTTC. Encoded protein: CASSQAGTGKSYEQYF.

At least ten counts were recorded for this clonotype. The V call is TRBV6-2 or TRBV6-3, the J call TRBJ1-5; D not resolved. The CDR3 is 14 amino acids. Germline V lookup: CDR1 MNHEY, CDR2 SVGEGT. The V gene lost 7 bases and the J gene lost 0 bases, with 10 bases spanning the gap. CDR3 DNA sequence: TGTGCCAGCAAAGCTAACGGTAGCAATCAGCCCCAGCATTTT. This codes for CASKANGSNQPQHF.

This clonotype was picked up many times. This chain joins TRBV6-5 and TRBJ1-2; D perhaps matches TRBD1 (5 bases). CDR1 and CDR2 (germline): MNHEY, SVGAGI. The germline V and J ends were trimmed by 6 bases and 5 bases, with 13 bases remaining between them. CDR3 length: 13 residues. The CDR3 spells CASRRGEAYGYTF. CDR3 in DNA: TGTGCCAGCAGGCGAGGGGAGGCATATGGCTACACCTTC.

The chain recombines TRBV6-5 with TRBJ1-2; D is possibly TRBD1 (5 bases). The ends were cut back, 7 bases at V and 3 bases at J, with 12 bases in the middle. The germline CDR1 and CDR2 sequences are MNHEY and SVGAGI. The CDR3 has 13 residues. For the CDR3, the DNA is TGTGCCAGCACCCGGACAAGGGACTATGGCTACACCTTC. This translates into CASTRTRDYGYTF.

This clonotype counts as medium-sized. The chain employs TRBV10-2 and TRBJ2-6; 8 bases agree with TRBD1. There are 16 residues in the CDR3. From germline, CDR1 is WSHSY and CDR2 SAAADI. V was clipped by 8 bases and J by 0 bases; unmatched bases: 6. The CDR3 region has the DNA TGCGCCAGCCTGCAGGGGGCAACCTCTGGGGCCAACGTCCTGACTTTC. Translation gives CASLQGATSGANVLTF.

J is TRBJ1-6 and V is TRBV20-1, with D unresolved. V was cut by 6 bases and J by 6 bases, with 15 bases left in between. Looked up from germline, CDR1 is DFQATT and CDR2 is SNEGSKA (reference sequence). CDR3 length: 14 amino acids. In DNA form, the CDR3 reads TGCAGTGCAGTGGGCGGCCAAACTAATTCACCCCTCCACTTT. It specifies CSAVGGQTNSPLHF.

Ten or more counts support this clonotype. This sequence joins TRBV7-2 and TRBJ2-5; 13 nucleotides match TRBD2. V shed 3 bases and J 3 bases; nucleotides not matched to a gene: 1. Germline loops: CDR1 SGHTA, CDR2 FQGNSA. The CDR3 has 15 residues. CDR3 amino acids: CASSFGLAGEETQYF. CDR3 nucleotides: TGTGCCAGCAGCTTCGGACTAGCGGGGGAAGAGACCCAGTACTTC.

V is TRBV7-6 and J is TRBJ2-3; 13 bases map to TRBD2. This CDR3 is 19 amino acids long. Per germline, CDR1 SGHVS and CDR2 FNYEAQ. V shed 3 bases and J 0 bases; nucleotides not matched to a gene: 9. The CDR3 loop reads CASSFQGLAGAYSTDTQYF. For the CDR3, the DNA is TGTGCCAGCAGCTTTCAAGGACTAGCGGGGGCATATAGCACAGATACGCAGTATTTT.

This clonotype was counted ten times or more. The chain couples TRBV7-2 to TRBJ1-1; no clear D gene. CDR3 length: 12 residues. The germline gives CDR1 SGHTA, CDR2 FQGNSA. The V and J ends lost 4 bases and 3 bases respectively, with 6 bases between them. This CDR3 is CASSSLYTEAFF. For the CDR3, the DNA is TGTGCCAGCAGCTCTCTTTACACTGAAGCTTTCTTT.

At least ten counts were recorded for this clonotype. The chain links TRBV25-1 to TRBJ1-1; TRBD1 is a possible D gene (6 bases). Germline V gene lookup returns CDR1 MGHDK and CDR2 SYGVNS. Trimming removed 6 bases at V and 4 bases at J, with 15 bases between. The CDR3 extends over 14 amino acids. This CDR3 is CASRLGGAGTEAFF. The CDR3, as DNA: TGTGCCAGCAGGTTGGGGGGCGCAGGCACTGAAGCTTTCTTT.

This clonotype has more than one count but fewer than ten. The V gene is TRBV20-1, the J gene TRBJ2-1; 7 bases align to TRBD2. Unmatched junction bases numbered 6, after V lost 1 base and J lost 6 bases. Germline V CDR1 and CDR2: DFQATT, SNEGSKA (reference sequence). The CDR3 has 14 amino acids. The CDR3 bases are TGCAGTGCTAGAGTGGGAGGGAGGAGCAATGAGCAGTTCTTC. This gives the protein CSARVGGRSNEQFF.

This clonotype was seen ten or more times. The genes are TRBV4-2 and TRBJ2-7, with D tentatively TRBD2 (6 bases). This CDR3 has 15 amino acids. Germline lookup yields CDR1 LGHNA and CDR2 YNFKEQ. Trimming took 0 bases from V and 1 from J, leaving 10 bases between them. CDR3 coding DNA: TGTGCCAGCAGCCAAGAGGGGGGACCATCCTACGAGCAGTACTTC. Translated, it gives CASSQEGGPSYEQYF.

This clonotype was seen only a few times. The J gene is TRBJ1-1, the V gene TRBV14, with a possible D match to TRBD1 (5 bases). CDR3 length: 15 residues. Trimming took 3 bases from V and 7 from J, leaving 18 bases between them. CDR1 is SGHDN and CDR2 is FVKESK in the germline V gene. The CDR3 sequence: CASSQTPGGIHEAFF. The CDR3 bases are TGTGCCAGCAGCCAGACTCCTGGGGGGATTCATGAAGCTTTCTTT.

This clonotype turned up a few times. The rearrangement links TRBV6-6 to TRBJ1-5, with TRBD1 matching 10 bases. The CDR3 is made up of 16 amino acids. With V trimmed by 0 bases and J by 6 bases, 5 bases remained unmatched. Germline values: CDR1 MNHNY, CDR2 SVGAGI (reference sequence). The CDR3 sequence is CASSYSVTGGLQPQHF. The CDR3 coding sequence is TGTGCCAGCAGTTACTCGGTGACAGGGGGCCTTCAGCCCCAGCATTTT.

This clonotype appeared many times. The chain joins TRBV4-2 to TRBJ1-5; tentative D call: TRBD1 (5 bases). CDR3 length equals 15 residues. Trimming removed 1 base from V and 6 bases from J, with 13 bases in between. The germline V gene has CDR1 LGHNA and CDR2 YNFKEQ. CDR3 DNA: TGTGCCAGCAGCCAAGTTGGTGAAGGGACTCAGCCCCAGCATTTT. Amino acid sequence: CASSQVGEGTQPQHF.

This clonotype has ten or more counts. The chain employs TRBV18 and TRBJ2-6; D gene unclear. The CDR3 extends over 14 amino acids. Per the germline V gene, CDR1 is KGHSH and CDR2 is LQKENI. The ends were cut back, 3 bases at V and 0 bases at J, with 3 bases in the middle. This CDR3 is CASSPNSGANVLTF. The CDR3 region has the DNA TGTGCCAGCTCACCCAACTCTGGGGCCAACGTCCTGACTTTC. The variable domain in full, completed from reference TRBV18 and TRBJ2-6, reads NAGVMQNPRHLVRRRGQEARLRCSPMKGHSHVYWYRQLPEEGLKFMVYLQKENIIDESGMPKERFSAEFPKEGPSILRIQQVVRGDSAAYFCASSPNSGANVLTFGAGSRLTVL.

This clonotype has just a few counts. The CDR3, as DNA: TGCGCCAGCAGCCAATCCGGTGGGGAGCTGTTTTTT. Amino acids: CASSQSGGELFF. This chain connects TRBV4-3 to TRBJ2-2; D uncertain. In germline, CDR1 is LGHNA, CDR2 YSLEER. Trimming cost V 2 bases and J 8 bases, with 6 bases left between them. The CDR3 has 12 amino acids.

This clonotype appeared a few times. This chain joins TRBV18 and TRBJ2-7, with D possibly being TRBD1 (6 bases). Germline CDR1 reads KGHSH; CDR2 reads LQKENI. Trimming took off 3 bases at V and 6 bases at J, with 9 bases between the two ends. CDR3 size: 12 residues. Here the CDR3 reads CASSPDSGEQYF. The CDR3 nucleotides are TGTGCCAGCTCACCGGACAGTGGCGAGCAGTACTTC. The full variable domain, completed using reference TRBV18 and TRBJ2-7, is NAGVMQNPRHLVRRRGQEARLRCSPMKGHSHVYWYRQLPEEGLKFMVYLQKENIIDESGMPKERFSAEFPKEGPSILRIQQVVRGDSAAYFCASSPDSGEQYFGPGTRLTVT.

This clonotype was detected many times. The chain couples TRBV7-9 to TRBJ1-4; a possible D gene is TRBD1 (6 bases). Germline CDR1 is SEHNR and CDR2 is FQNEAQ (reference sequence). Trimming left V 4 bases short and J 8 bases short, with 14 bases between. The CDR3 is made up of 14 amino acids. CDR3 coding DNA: TGTGCCAGCAGCTCTCGACACAGGGAAGAAAAACTGTTTTTT. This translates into CASSSRHREEKLFF.